This T cell receptor (beta chain) is from a study of blood T cell repertoires in COVID-19. The protocol was immunoSEQ multiplex PCR, while the TCRdb copy is restricted to in-frame clones and leaves out a portion. Of approximately 190,000 clones listed, 90% were seen once; the top ten hold approximately 0.5%. The sequence derives from a man in his fifties or sixties with acute or convalescent COVID-19. Sequencing was done on a sample of peripheral blood.

CDR3 residues: CSVVGDRDNEQFF. In nucleotides, the CDR3 is TGCAGCGTTGTGGGGGACAGAGACAATGAGCAGTTCTTC. The chain joins TRBV29-1 to TRBJ2-1; 7 positions agree with TRBD1. With V trimmed by 4 bases and J by 5 bases, 5 bases remained unmatched. From germline, CDR1 is SQVTM and CDR2 ANQGSEA. The CDR3 sequence is 13 residues long.